This T cell receptor (beta chain) was identified during a study of T cell responses to AZD1222 COVID-19 vaccine. General study findings and limits: Vaccine-related CD4 TCRs covered spike, predominating at 160-218 and 743-854. Donors were largely white British and mainly female; clonal diversity was possibly underestimated. The number of AZD1222 recipients seropositive at baseline was only five or six.

Second-dose schedules of about 4 or about 12 weeks were combined. Produced via immunoSEQ multiplex PCR; TCRdb's table is partial and in-frame only. This table has under 140,000 clones, approximately 92% appearing once. CDR3 length: 13 residues. Germline CDR1 is SQVTM and CDR2 is ANQGSEA. Regarding this clone: Its antigen is as yet unknown. Sequence at one end of the junction differs from germline and may be a read error.

The specimen comprised peripheral blood, sampled 28 days after the second AZD1222 dose. The clonotype comes from an adult who received the AZD1222 COVID-19 vaccine. V and J are TRBV29-1 and TRBJ2-2, with D perhaps TRBD1 (5 bases). The DNA for the CDR3 is TGCAGCGTTCAAGAGACAGCCACCGGGGAGCTGTTTTTT. It encodes CSVQETATGELFF.